The 21 T cell receptor beta chains given below trace back to one sample, sequenced in a study of CD8+ T cells in alopecia areata. RNA was isolated and reverse transcribed to cDNA, the sequencing template. The data were produced by immunoSEQ multiplex PCR, yet TCRdb's version contains in-frame clones alone and is incomplete. The sample includes 100,000 to 120,000 clones, 55% to 75% seen only once; the top ten take 20% to 25%. Sequences were obtained from CD8+ T cells sorted from blood. Source of these receptors: a human donor in good health.

The chain carries TRBV7-9 and TRBJ1-1, with a possible D match to TRBD1 (5 bases). CDR1 SEHNR and CDR2 FQNEAQ come from the germline V gene (reference sequence). There are 12 residues in the CDR3. V was cut by 7 bases and J by 7 bases, with 13 bases left in between. CDR3 coding DNA: TGTGCCAGCACCACGACAGCGGATGAAGCTTTCTTT. Its translation is CASTTTADEAFF. Combining the CDR3 with reference TRBV7-9 and TRBJ1-1 gives the whole variable domain DTGVSQNPRHKITKRGQNVTFRCDPISEHNRLYWYRQTLGQGPEFLTYFQNEAQLEKSRLLSDRFSAERPKGSFSTLEIQRTEQGDSAMYLCASTTTADEAFFGQGTRLTVV.

The chain links TRBV6-4 to TRBJ2-1; no firm D call. The CDR3 length is 11 residues. The germline V gene encodes CDR1 MRHNA and CDR2 SNTAGT. The ends were cut back, 0 bases at V and 9 bases at J, with 3 bases in the middle. The CDR3 reads CASSDSGEQFF. For the CDR3, the DNA is TGTGCCAGCAGTGACTCTGGTGAGCAGTTCTTC.

Only a few counts were recorded for this clone. The chain combines TRBV7-2 with TRBJ2-3, with D hard to call. V gave up 1 base and J gave up 5 bases, with 16 bases separating them. Germline V gene lookup returns CDR1 SGHTA and CDR2 FQGNSA. The CDR3 is 16 residues long. In DNA, the CDR3 is TGTGCCAGCAGCTTAGTCGTGGGCGCCTTGTTAGATACGCAGTATTTT. This translates into CASSLVVGALLDTQYF.

This chain connects TRBV6-6 to TRBJ1-6; no firm D call. The CDR3 runs to 15 residues. CDR1 MNHNY and CDR2 SVGAGI come from the germline V gene (reference sequence). V was pared by 7 bases and J by 0 bases, with 10 bases between. CDR3 sequence: CASTRMDSYNSPLHF. The DNA for the CDR3 is TGTGCCAGCACAAGAATGGACTCCTATAATTCACCCCTCCACTTT.

This clone was recorded a few times. The chain joins TRBV5-5 to TRBJ1-6; D is perhaps TRBD1 (5 bases). This CDR3 is 13 amino acids long. From germline, CDR1 is SGHKS and CDR2 YYEKEE (reference sequence). Trimming cost V 7 bases and J 8 bases, with 13 bases left between them. CDR3 residues: CASVAGIDSPLHF. In DNA form, the CDR3 reads TGTGCCAGCGTTGCAGGGATTGATTCACCCCTCCACTTT.

This chain uses TRBV25-1 with TRBJ2-7, with D perhaps TRBD1 (6 bases). This CDR3 comprises 15 residues. The germline V and J ends were trimmed by 2 bases and 5 bases, with 16 bases remaining between them. The V gene's germline CDR1 is MGHDK and CDR2 SYGVNS. The CDR3 reads CASSEGAGVSHEQYF. The CDR3 DNA reads as TGTGCCAGCAGTGAAGGCGCAGGGGTATCTCACGAGCAGTACTTC.

The rearrangement joins TRBV9 to TRBJ2-7; tentative D call: TRBD1 (5 bases). Per germline, CDR1 SGDLS and CDR2 YYNGEE. CDR3 size: 15 residues. V was cut by 3 bases and J by 2 bases, with 15 bases left in between. The CDR3 sequence: CASSEGHGRAYEQYF. The CDR3 DNA follows: TGTGCCAGCAGCGAAGGACACGGTCGAGCCTACGAGCAGTACTTC. Drawing the rest from reference TRBV9 and TRBJ2-7, the complete variable domain is DSGVTQTPKHLITATGQRVTLRCSPRSGDLSVYWYQQSLDQGLQFLIQYYNGEERAKGNILERFSAQQFPDLHSELNLSSLELGDSALYFCASSEGHGRAYEQYFGPGTRLTVT.

This clone was observed a few times. V gene TRBV2 combines with J gene TRBJ2-1; TRBD1 matches at 7 bases. CDR1 is SNHLY, CDR2 FYNNEI, per germline. Trimming took 7 bases from V and 0 from J; bases not matched to a gene: 6. This CDR3 contains 15 residues. CDR3 sequence reads: CASIEGASSYNEQFF. The CDR3 DNA sequence: TGTGCCAGCATCGAGGGGGCTAGCTCCTACAATGAGCAGTTCTTC.

The chain recombines TRBV7-6 with TRBJ1-1; D gene unclear. The V end was cut by 5 bases, the J end by 0 bases, with 13 bases between. Germline-derived CDR1 and CDR2 are SGHVS and FNYEAQ. This CDR3 region has 15 residues. In nucleotides, the CDR3 is TGTGCCAGCAGCCCTATGCAGGCTATGAACACTGAAGCTTTCTTT. This translates into CASSPMQAMNTEAFF.

This clone was observed a handful of times. This chain uses TRBV13 with TRBJ1-2; D remains unclear. The CDR3 contains 16 residues. Per the germline V gene, CDR1 is PRHDT and CDR2 is FYEKMQ (reference sequence). The V end lost 8 bases, the J end lost 5 bases, and 24 bases lay between the germline ends. The CDR3, as DNA: TGTGCCAGCGGGCGGCGCGAACACGGGGTCATTTATGGCTACACCTTC. This translates into CASGRREHGVIYGYTF.

The V and J genes are TRBV2 and TRBJ2-7; D gene ambiguous. The ends were cut back, 8 bases at V and 4 bases at J, with 9 bases in the middle. Germline CDR1 reads SNHLY; CDR2 reads FYNNEI. This CDR3 region has 11 residues. The CDR3 here is CASSLGYEQYF. DNA of the CDR3: TGTGCCAGCTCCCTGGGATACGAGCAGTACTTC.

Concerning this clone itself: A read error is possible here, since a much larger clone lies one base away. V gene TRBV6-1 combines with J gene TRBJ2-2; D might be TRBD2 (6 bases). The V gene's germline CDR1 is MNHNS and CDR2 SASEGT. This CDR3 spans 11 amino acids. The CDR3 bases are TGTGCCAGCAGGACCACCGGGGGGCTGTTTTTT. Amino acid sequence: CASRTTGGLFF.

The V gene is TRBV5-6, the J gene TRBJ2-7; TRBD2 aligns across 7 bases. Per the germline V gene, CDR1 is SGHDT and CDR2 is YYEEEE. V trimming: 0 bases; J trimming: 0 bases; junction bases outside the gene matches: 3. The CDR3 is 15 amino acids. The CDR3 bases are TGTGCCAGCAGCTTGGCAGGGAGGGGCTCCTACGAGCAGTACTTC. Protein sequence: CASSLAGRGSYEQYF. Full variable domain (remainder filled in from reference TRBV5-6 and TRBJ2-7): DAGVTQSPTHLIKTRGQQVTLRCSPKSGHDTVSWYQQALGQGPQFIFQYYEEEERQRGNFPDRFSGHQFPNYSSELNVNALLLGDSALYLCASSLAGRGSYEQYFGPGTRLTVT.

The chain recombines TRBV15 with TRBJ2-3; D uncertain. Between the trimmed V and J ends, which lost 5 bases and 1 base, there was a span of 7 bases. The germline gives CDR1 LNHNV, CDR2 YYDKDF (reference sequence). The CDR3 is made up of 13 amino acids. CDR3 sequence: CATSFRGTDTQYF. The CDR3, as DNA: TGTGCCACCAGCTTTAGGGGCACAGATACGCAGTATTTT.

This chain joins TRBV4-1 and TRBJ2-1, with D maybe TRBD2 (7 bases). The germline V and J ends were trimmed by 1 base and 1 base, with 14 bases remaining between them. Germline values: CDR1 MGHRA, CDR2 YSYEKL. CDR3 length: 17 amino acids. The CDR3 here is CASSQGGEGGSYNEQFF. The CDR3 bases are TGCGCCAGCAGCCAAGGGGGCGAGGGGGGGTCCTACAATGAGCAGTTCTTC.

DNA for the CDR3: TGTGCCAGCAGCTTAGAGGTCCGGGTCCAGACCGGGGAGCTGTTTTTT. It is translated as CASSLEVRVQTGELFF. V gene TRBV7-9 combines with J gene TRBJ2-2; D is unresolved. Trimming left V 1 base short and J 5 bases short, with 14 bases between. CDR1 SEHNR and CDR2 FQNEAQ come from the germline V gene (reference sequence). The CDR3 runs 16 residues.

In DNA form, the CDR3 reads TGTGCCAGCAGCCTAACCACTCGCGGGGATAACTATGGCTACACCTTC. Translated: CASSLTTRGDNYGYTF. The V gene is TRBV6-6, the J gene TRBJ1-2, with D uncertain. The CDR3 runs to 16 residues. V lost 6 bases to trimming and J lost 1 base, with 18 bases between them. Germline values: CDR1 MNHNY, CDR2 SVGAGI (reference sequence).

The chain uses TRBV5-1 and TRBJ2-1; no clear D gene. This CDR3 spans 14 amino acids. Germline loops: CDR1 SGHRS, CDR2 YFSETQ. V shed 1 base and J shed 7 bases, with 12 bases lying between them. The CDR3 region is CASSLFVSPNEQFF. The CDR3 DNA sequence: TGCGCCAGCAGCTTGTTCGTTTCCCCAAATGAGCAGTTCTTC.

The chain combines TRBV6-1 with TRBJ2-5; perhaps TRBD2 as D (7 bases). Germline V CDR1 and CDR2: MNHNS, SASEGT. Deletions cut 3 bases from V and 5 bases from J, with 13 bases between. CDR3 length: 14 residues. The CDR3, as DNA: TGTGCCAGCAGTGATCCCGGGGGGCAGGAGACCCAGTACTTC. It yields the protein CASSDPGGQETQYF.

The chain links TRBV7-9 to TRBJ2-6; D gene uncertain. Trimming removed 5 bases from V and 3 bases from J, with 17 bases in between. The CDR3 extends over 17 amino acids. Germline V lookup: CDR1 SEHNR, CDR2 FQNEAQ (reference sequence). CDR3 DNA sequence: TGTGCCAGCAGCGACCCAAGGGAAATACGTGGGGCCAACGTCCTGACTTTC. Protein sequence: CASSDPREIRGANVLTF. Full variable domain (outside the CDR3, taken from reference TRBV7-9 and TRBJ2-6): DTGVSQNPRHKITKRGQNVTFRCDPISEHNRLYWYRQTLGQGPEFLTYFQNEAQLEKSRLLSDRFSAERPKGSFSTLEIQRTEQGDSAMYLCASSDPREIRGANVLTFGAGSRLTVL.

The table lists this clone with a few counts. V and J are TRBV29-1 and TRBJ2-1; possibly TRBD2 for D (5 bases). V lost 3 bases, J lost 7 bases, and 19 bases lay in between. This CDR3 comprises 15 residues. CDR1 is SQVTM, CDR2 ANQGSEA, per germline. CDR3 region: CSVEGRDPWSNEQFF. CDR3 bases: TGCAGCGTTGAGGGGAGAGACCCATGGTCGAATGAGCAGTTCTTC.